This passage covers 21 T cell receptor beta chains from one sample sequenced in a study of PD-1 blockade in classical Hodgkin lymphoma. Libraries were prepared by immunoSEQ multiplex PCR; TCRdb keeps only in-frame clonotypes and omits some of them. The table has fewer than 75,000 clones, about 88% seen once. All patients relapsed after autologous stem cell transplantation, and brentuximab vedotin exposure varied. This specimen was peripheral blood mononuclear cells (PBMCs), taken before the second cycle of nivolumab. These receptors were obtained from a human donor with classical Hodgkin lymphoma.

V is TRBV14 and J is TRBJ2-7, with TRBD1 matching over 7 bases. The J segment lost 4 bases and the V segment lost 6 bases, leaving 12 bases of the junction unmatched. CDR1 is SGHDN and CDR2 is FVKESK in the germline V gene. The CDR3 covers 15 residues. Here the CDR3 reads CASSGTASPFYEQYF. Here the CDR3 DNA reads TGTGCCAGCAGTGGGACAGCCAGCCCCTTTTACGAGCAGTACTTC.

J is TRBJ2-2 and V is TRBV30; possible D gene TRBD1, 5 bases. The CDR3 is 16 residues long. Trimming stripped 3 bases from V and 7 bases from J, with 21 bases between. Germline assignment: CDR1 GTSNPN and CDR2 SVGIG (reference sequence). CDR3 residues: CAWRVGWVGANGELFF. CDR3 DNA sequence: TGTGCCTGGAGGGTTGGATGGGTAGGGGCTAACGGGGAGCTGTTTTTT.

This sequence joins TRBV30 and TRBJ1-4; weak D call: TRBD1 (5 bases). The CDR3 is made up of 13 amino acids. V was trimmed by 4 bases and J by 7 bases, leaving 13 bases between them. Germline CDR1 reads GTSNPN; CDR2 reads SVGIG (reference sequence). The CDR3 protein is CAWNRGLGEKLFF. The CDR3 DNA reads as TGTGCCTGGAATAGGGGCTTGGGTGAAAAACTGTTTTTT.

The chain uses TRBV27 and TRBJ2-7; D is unresolved. The CDR3 spans 12 residues. In germline, CDR1 is MNHEY, CDR2 SMNVEV (reference sequence). Trimming pared 6 bases from V and 0 bases from J, leaving 6 bases between. The CDR3 here is CASSPSSYEQYF. Written as DNA, the CDR3 is TGTGCCAGCAGCCCGAGCTCCTACGAGCAGTACTTC.

This chain joins TRBV7-9 and TRBJ1-6; possible D gene TRBD1, 5 bases. V lost 5 bases to trimming and J lost 5 bases, with 16 bases between them. The CDR3 consists of 16 residues. Germline CDR1 and CDR2: SEHNR and FQNEAQ (reference sequence). In nucleotides, the CDR3 is TGTGCCAGCAGCCGGATCGGAGGGGAGAATAATTCACCCCTCCACTTT. Translated, it gives CASSRIGGENNSPLHF.

The V call is TRBV6-6, the J call TRBJ2-1, with D unresolved. The V end was cut by 3 bases, the J end by 0 bases, with 12 bases between. The germline V gene encodes CDR1 MNHNY and CDR2 SVGAGI (reference sequence). The CDR3 loop spans 16 amino acids. The DNA of the CDR3 is TGTGCCAGCAGTTATGCCCTAGATAGCTCCTACAATGAGCAGTTCTTC. This codes for CASSYALDSSYNEQFF.

The V gene is TRBV10-3, the J gene TRBJ2-5; D is tentatively TRBD1 or TRBD2 (5 bases each). The CDR3 contains 17 residues. Per the germline V gene, CDR1 is ENHRY and CDR2 is SYGVKD. The V end lost 0 bases, the J end lost 7 bases, and 21 bases lay between the germline ends. CDR3 coding DNA: TGTGCCATCAGTGAGTCGTCTCGAGGGGCCAGCCCAGGGACCCAGTACTTC. This encodes CAISESSRGASPGTQYF.

V and J are TRBV6-6 and TRBJ1-4, with D possibly being TRBD1 (5 bases). CDR1 and CDR2 from the germline V gene are MNHNY and SVGAGI (reference sequence). The CDR3 runs 16 residues. V was pared by 6 bases and J by 6 bases, with 20 bases between. The CDR3 loop reads CASRGGSAGFDEKLFF. In DNA, the CDR3 is TGTGCCAGCAGGGGCGGGAGTGCAGGGTTCGATGAAAAACTGTTTTTT.

CDR3 bases: TGTGCCAGCAGCTCCTCGAGAGTGGGCGGGGAGCTGTTTTTT. Residues: CASSSSRVGGELFF. The J gene is TRBJ2-2, the V gene TRBV11-3; no definite D call. There are 14 residues in the CDR3. Trimming shortened V by 4 bases and J by 7 bases, and 13 bases separated the two germline ends. CDR1 SGHNT and CDR2 YENEEA come from the germline V gene.

V and J are TRBV5-5 and TRBJ1-1; D call uncertain. Germline assignment: CDR1 SGHKS and CDR2 YYEKEE (reference sequence). Trimming took off 0 bases at V and 11 bases at J, with 11 bases between the two ends. The CDR3 loop spans 12 amino acids. The CDR3: CASSLATGFAFF. CDR3 nucleotide sequence: TGTGCCAGCAGCTTGGCCACGGGCTTCGCTTTCTTT.

CDR3 bases: TGTGCCAGCAAAATTGCTGGGGGGACAGTTAGCAATCAGCCCCAGCATTTT. Protein: CASKIAGGTVSNQPQHF. J is TRBJ1-5 and V is TRBV28; 7 nucleotides line up with TRBD1. Germline values: CDR1 MDHEN, CDR2 SYDVKM. V lost 7 bases to trimming and J lost 0 bases; unmatched junction nucleotides: 12. CDR3 length: 17 amino acids.

The gene calls are TRBV27 and TRBJ2-1; D perhaps matches TRBD1 (5 bases). V was cut by 5 bases and J by 13 bases, with 15 bases left in between. Germline V gene data show CDR1 as MNHEY and CDR2 as SMNVEV (reference sequence). The CDR3 has 12 amino acids. The CDR3 coding sequence is TGTGCCAGCAGTATATTAACAGGACACCAGTTCTTC. This codes for CASSILTGHQFF.

V usage is TRBV6-4 and J usage is TRBJ2-3; D is perhaps TRBD1 (5 bases). Germline CDR1 MRHNA, CDR2 SNTAGT. The CDR3 covers 13 residues. V shed 3 bases and J shed 3 bases, with 7 bases lying between them. The CDR3 nucleotides read TGTGCCAGCAGTGAAGGGGCAACAGATACGCAGTATTTT. Protein sequence: CASSEGATDTQYF.

This clone showed up just once. The V gene is TRBV7-9, the J gene TRBJ1-1; D is ambiguous. The germline V and J ends were trimmed by 1 base and 6 bases, with 6 bases remaining between them. The CDR3 is made up of 12 amino acids. Germline V lookup: CDR1 SEHNR, CDR2 FQNEAQ (reference sequence). The CDR3: CASSLDPAEAFF. In DNA, the CDR3 is TGTGCCAGCAGCTTAGATCCCGCTGAAGCTTTCTTT.

V is TRBV5-1 and J is TRBJ2-5, with D possibly TRBD1 on 6 matching bases. The J call may be mistaken, given a closer DNA end match to TRBJ2-7. The germline gives CDR1 SGHRS, CDR2 YFSETQ. This CDR3 comprises 15 residues. Written as DNA, the CDR3 is TGCGCCAGCAGCCAACAGGGCCCCACCTACGGCGAGCAGTACTTC. This gives the protein CASSQQGPTYGEQYF.

With regard to this clone: This sample also contains other DNA sequences that code for the same CDR3. This chain uses TRBV7-9 with TRBJ1-1; perhaps TRBD1 as D (6 bases). The V gene's germline CDR1 is SEHNR and CDR2 FQNEAQ (reference sequence). The length of the CDR3 is 14 residues. V dropped 3 bases and J dropped 1 base, with 9 bases sitting between them. The CDR3, as DNA: TGTGCCAGCAGCTTTCTGGGGGCGAACACTGAAGCTTTCTTT. Protein product: CASSFLGANTEAFF.

V usage is TRBV6-6 and J usage is TRBJ2-2; the D gene could be TRBD1 or TRBD2 (5 bases each). V dropped 2 bases and J dropped 4 bases, with 5 bases sitting between them. This CDR3 contains 13 residues. The germline V gene has CDR1 MNHNY and CDR2 SVGAGI (reference sequence). The CDR3 region has the DNA TGTGCCAGCAGTTACGGGGGCACCGGGGAGCTGTTTTTT. It codes for CASSYGGTGELFF.

The chain links TRBV7-8 to TRBJ2-7, with D possibly matching TRBD2 (7 bases). The CDR3 spans 14 residues. Germline-derived CDR1 and CDR2 are SGHVS and FQNEAQ. V was shortened by 10 bases and J by 6 bases, with 22 bases between the two germline ends. Written as DNA, the CDR3 is TGTGCCAATCCAATTGGGGGGGGGCGGAGCGAGCAGTACTTC. This codes for CANPIGGGRSEQYF.

V usage is TRBV11-1 and J usage is TRBJ2-7; 10 bases agree with TRBD2. Trimming took 4 bases from V and 3 from J; bases not matched to a gene: 9. Germline V gene data show CDR1 as SGHAT and CDR2 as FQDESV (reference sequence). The CDR3 sequence is 16 residues long. The CDR3 bases are TGTGCCAGCAGCTCCCTCGGGCTAGCGGGGGTCTACGAGCAGTACTTC. It yields the protein CASSSLGLAGVYEQYF. The whole variable domain, remainder taken from reference TRBV11-1 and TRBJ2-7, is EAEVAQSPRYKITEKSQAVAFWCDPISGHATLYWYRQILGQGPELLVQFQDESVVDDSQLPKDRFSAERLKGVDSTLKIQPAELGDSAMYLCASSSLGLAGVYEQYFGPGTRLTVT.

The chain combines TRBV5-1 with TRBJ2-7; D is uncertain. The length of the CDR3 is 13 residues. Trimming left V 0 bases short and J 0 bases short, with 4 bases between. CDR1 and CDR2 from the germline V gene are SGHRS and YFSETQ. CDR3 bases: TGCGCCAGCAGCTTGGTGGGCTCCTACGAGCAGTACTTC. This translates into CASSLVGSYEQYF.

The chain has TRBV4-2 and TRBJ2-7, with 11 positions matching TRBD2. There are 14 residues in the CDR3. With V trimmed by 2 bases and J by 4 bases, 1 base remained unmatched. Per germline, CDR1 LGHNA and CDR2 YNFKEQ. The CDR3 DNA is TGTGCCAGCAGCCAATTAGCGGGGGGGTACGAGCAGTACTTC. Its translation is CASSQLAGGYEQYF.